This TCR beta chain stems from a study of CD4 T cells in relation to SARS-CoV-2 and coronaviruses (dated by TCRdb to the early 2020s). Turning to the overall study: In the ViraFEST assay, PBMCs were cultured with antigen for less than 11 days, after which TCR beta CDR3s were sequenced to identify clonal expansions specific to the antigen. Among the roughly twelve convalescent patients, 8 males and 4 females were included, and two of the subjects were Hispanic. The Adaptive Biotechnologies TCR-sequencing kit was used for samples from three pre-COVID donors and for the naive versus memory experiments, whereas the other data were Illumina-based. A different, Illumina-based TCR-beta assay was used to sequence expansion assays from other donors in the study. The full convalescent cohort of more than ten patients had a median age of about 37 years, ranging from roughly 20 to 75 years. At the level of individual TCR clonotypes, the study evaluated whether memory CD4+ T cells crossreact between the spike proteins of SARS-CoV-2 and those of common cold coronaviruses. Using patient-derived lymphoblastoid cell lines, the shared crossreactive spike epitopes were mapped to their HLA restriction.

About this clone itself: Its antigen is not yet known. Base qualities are not recorded, but no much larger clone differs from it by a single base.

Survey-level immunoSEQ TCR-beta sequencing was performed on DNA from CEF-cultured naive and memory CD4+ T cells. As for how the authors treated the data: Preprocessing removed nonproductive sequences and CDR3s not starting with C, not ending with F or W, or shorter than 7 amino acids. The MANAFEST web app identified antigen-specific clonotypes based on expansion compared with the reference and other culture wells. To be counted as positive, a clone had to show significant expansion compared with the reference culture, at an FDR below 0.05, in 2 of 3 replicate wells. For a clone to be considered positive, significant expansion relative to all other tandem wells and an odds ratio above 5 were also required. Cultured and uncultured naive and memory CD4+ repertoires were searched for previously identified spike- and CEF-reactive CDR3s. After three terminal residues were trimmed from each end, CDR3 homology was quantified as pairwise Levenshtein distance using the stringdist R package. In its TCRdb copy, this immuneACCESS table keeps in-frame sequences only and misses some clones. Where compared with another copy, unresolved V genes explain less than half of these, and the others have no known cause. The V and J calls and clone size are taken from that table; D and trimming were inferred from the DNA. Here the sample has approximately 40,000 clones; 77% occur a single time. Over 2.5% of the sample is held by the ten biggest clonotypes.

To separate naive from memory CD4+ T cells, cryopreserved PBMCs first underwent CD4 enrichment and then EasySep naive CD4+ T cell enrichment. For about eleven days, sorted naive or memory CD4+ T cells (about 9.5 x 10^4) were cultured at a 1:1 ratio with T cell-depleted PBMCs and CEF peptides. Each peptide culture condition was generally run in triplicate replicate wells. Ficoll-Paque PLUS gradient centrifugation was used to isolate PBMCs from either whole blood or leukapheresis product. PBMCs were either cryopreserved at -140°C or used fresh in the expansion assay. The QIAamp Micro DNA Kit was used to extract genomic DNA from the CD4+ T cells. Results the study describes overall, beyond this receptor: In 65% to 70% of donors, memory CD4+ clonotypes turned up that crossrecognized SARS-CoV-2 and at least one common cold coronavirus spike. Crossreactivity analysis was centred on spike protein, so crossreactivity against other viral proteins was not assessed. Sequencing naive versus memory cells indicated that the assay picks up memory recall responses, not primary responses primed during culture. Compared with monoreactive clones, crossreactive clones had significantly weaker SARS-CoV-2-driven expansion, a result consistent with antigenic imprinting. The study was limited by small numbers of patients and tested TCRs. No donor contributed both pre-pandemic and post-infection samples, which limited tracing the source of pre-existing responses.

What was sequenced was memory CD4+ T cells from PBMCs, cultured in vitro. Reading the label with the study, this specimen's cell subset or site is: memory (non-naive) CD4+ T cells. This TCR was sampled from an adult with COVID-19.

The CDR3 loop reads CASSQDSGGPLAKNIQYF. The nucleotide sequence reads TGCGCCAGCAGCCAAGATAGCGGGGGACCTCTAGCCAAAAACATTCAGTACTTC. Recombination linked TRBV4-1 to TRBJ2-4; TRBD2 matches 9 bases in the middle. Via the germline V gene, CDR1 is MGHRA and CDR2 YSYEKL. Germline trimming amounts to 0 bases on V and 0 bases on J, with 6 as the count of junction bases outside the gene matches. Inclusive of the bounding cysteine and phenylalanine, the CDR3 is 18 residues long. Left in the record is the CDR3 DNA by itself, 54 bases read in frame from the first base.